The 17 T cell receptor beta chains presented below share a single source sample, sequenced in a study. Amplification of TRBV12-4/TRBJ1-2 clonotypes used adaptor-ligated barcode primers. Each CDR3 protein gets one entry after TCRdb re-called the multiplex PCR reads with MiXCR. Of about 2,200 distinct CDR3 sequences in the sample, approximately 0.97% were seen once. Cells sorted as Tregs were CD4+, CD25+ and CD127-/low. Sequencing used tumor-infiltrating Tregs sorted from the breast tumor. Receptor source: a female donor with breast cancer.

This clonotype is classed as medium-sized. The CDR3: CASSQPPYGYTF. CDR3 in DNA: TGTGCCAGCAGTCAACCGCCCTATGGCTACACCTTC. The chain recombines TRBV12-3 or TRBV12-4 with TRBJ1-2; D uncertain. The CDR3 runs 12 residues. Trimming left V 5 bases short and J 4 bases short, with 8 bases between.

This clonotype is categorized as medium-sized. The chain uses TRBV12-3 or TRBV12-4 and TRBJ1-2; no clear D gene. The CDR3 totals 13 residues. Trimming took off 2 bases at V and 4 bases at J, with 8 bases between the two ends. CDR3 in amino acids: CASSLQVIYGYTF. The CDR3 coding sequence is TGTGCCAGCAGTTTACAGGTTATCTATGGCTACACCTTC.

By sample share, this clonotype is medium-sized. This rearrangement joins TRBV12-3 or TRBV12-4 to TRBJ1-2; no clear D gene. The V and J ends lost 7 bases and 7 bases respectively, with 13 bases between them. The CDR3 is made up of 12 amino acids. CDR3 loop: CASTRVESGYTF. The CDR3 DNA sequence: TGTGCCAGCACCCGGGTGGAGAGTGGCTACACCTTC.

This clonotype is judged medium-sized (0.01 to 0.1%). The chain is built from TRBV12-3 or TRBV12-4 and TRBJ1-2; 7 bases agree with TRBD1. V lost 5 bases, J lost 4 bases, and 4 bases stayed unmatched. There are 13 residues in the CDR3. In DNA form, the CDR3 reads TGTGCCAGCAGTGCGGACAGGAGCTATGGCTACACCTTC. As protein: CASSADRSYGYTF.

This clonotype is medium-sized in the sample. The chain uses TRBV12-3 or TRBV12-4 and TRBJ1-2, with D uncertain. The CDR3 length is 13 residues. With 3 bases removed from V and 7 bases from J, the gap between germline ends came to 12 bases. The CDR3 region has the DNA TGTGCCAGCAGTTTGCTACTGAATCTTGGCTACACCTTC. Its protein product is CASSLLLNLGYTF.

The gene calls are TRBV12-3 or TRBV12-4 and TRBJ1-2; D not resolved. This CDR3 contains 13 residues. The V end was cut by 7 bases, the J end by 4 bases, with 13 bases between. CDR3 sequence (DNA): TGTGCCAGCAAGGCGGGCAGGACCTATGGCTACACCTTC. Its protein is CASKAGRTYGYTF.

This clonotype is medium-sized by share. The chain combines TRBV12-3 or TRBV12-4 with TRBJ1-2; a weak D match, TRBD1 (5 bases). V dropped 5 bases and J dropped 6 bases, with 13 bases sitting between them. The CDR3 totals 13 residues. This CDR3 is CASSRQKLDGYTF. The CDR3, as DNA: TGTGCCAGCAGTAGACAGAAGCTAGATGGCTACACCTTC.

In its sample, this clonotype is large (0.1 to 1%). This sequence joins TRBV12-3 or TRBV12-4 and TRBJ1-2; D may be TRBD1 (5 bases). There are 15 residues in the CDR3. Trimming stripped 6 bases from V and 7 bases from J, with 21 bases between. The CDR3 protein is CASSNSRDQKSGYTF. CDR3 nucleotide sequence: TGTGCCAGCAGCAATAGTAGGGACCAGAAGAGTGGCTACACCTTC.

This clonotype is judged medium-sized (0.01 to 0.1%). V and J are TRBV12-3 or TRBV12-4 and TRBJ1-2; D might be TRBD1 (5 bases). The CDR3 loop spans 14 amino acids. Trimming took 6 bases from V and 7 from J, leaving 18 bases between them. The DNA for the CDR3 is TGTGCCAGCAGCCGACAGTCCCTCCAGGCTGGCTACACCTTC. Its protein product is CASSRQSLQAGYTF.

This clonotype has at least ten counts. V gene TRBV12-3 or TRBV12-4 combines with J gene TRBJ1-2; D is unclear. The CDR3 is made up of 13 amino acids. V was cut by 2 bases and J by 6 bases, with 10 bases left in between. DNA of the CDR3: TGTGCCAGCAGTTTATTCGGAGGAAATGGCTACACCTTC. Translation: CASSLFGGNGYTF.

This clonotype is medium-sized by share. This chain links TRBV12-3 or TRBV12-4 with TRBJ1-2, with no clear D. V was clipped by 0 bases and J by 4 bases, with 6 bases between them. There are 13 residues in the CDR3. The chain's CDR3 is CASSLAGSYGYTF. For the CDR3, the DNA is TGTGCCAGCAGTTTAGCAGGGTCCTATGGCTACACCTTC.

This clonotype ranks as medium-sized. This rearrangement joins TRBV12-3 or TRBV12-4 to TRBJ1-2, with 8 bases aligning to TRBD1. The CDR3 is 17 residues long. V trimming: 6 bases; J trimming: 0 bases; junction bases outside the gene matches: 12. CDR3 protein: CASSYKTGAAANYGYTF. Here the CDR3 DNA reads TGTGCCAGCAGCTATAAGACAGGGGCCGCTGCTAACTATGGCTACACCTTC.

This clonotype was detected many times. The chain combines TRBV12-3 or TRBV12-4 with TRBJ1-2, with unresolved D. CDR3 length: 16 residues. Trimming left V 6 bases short and J 5 bases short, with 22 bases between. The CDR3 region has the DNA TGTGCCAGCAGGCTATTTAGGTCAGGAGAAACATATGGCTACACCTTC. The encoded protein is CASRLFRSGETYGYTF.

At least ten counts were recorded for this clonotype. The chain recombines TRBV12-3 or TRBV12-4 with TRBJ1-2; weak D call: TRBD1 (5 bases). Trimming took off 6 bases at V and 6 bases at J, with 14 bases between the two ends. The CDR3 runs 13 residues. In nucleotides, the CDR3 is TGTGCCAGCAGGCAGGGTGCTCCGAATGGCTACACCTTC. This codes for CASRQGAPNGYTF.

By sample fraction, this clonotype is medium-sized. The V gene is TRBV12-3 or TRBV12-4, the J gene TRBJ1-2, with D unclear. Trimming removed 7 bases from V and 0 bases from J, with 18 bases in between. The CDR3 spans 16 residues. The CDR3 nucleotides are TGTGCCAGCATCCCTGATCCGGCCTCAGCTAACTATGGCTACACCTTC. Its translation: CASIPDPASANYGYTF.

This clonotype is deemed medium-sized. The gene calls are TRBV12-3 or TRBV12-4 and TRBJ1-2; no definite D call. The length of the CDR3 is 11 residues. V was trimmed by 5 bases and J by 5 bases, leaving 6 bases between them. The CDR3 DNA reads TGTGCCAGCAGTCTTAGATATGGCTACACCTTC. The encoded protein is CASSLRYGYTF.

This clonotype rates as medium-sized. The chain has TRBV12-3 or TRBV12-4 and TRBJ1-2, with D unclear. The CDR3 runs to 12 residues. V shed 2 bases and J shed 8 bases, with 9 bases lying between them. The CDR3 nucleotides are TGTGCCAGCAGTTTATCGCAGGAAGGCTACACCTTC. It yields the protein CASSLSQEGYTF.